Shown below are 7 T cell receptor beta chains from a single sample sequenced in a study of blood T cells in healthy people across ages. Using a J-beta primer mix together with a sample-barcoded 5' primer, a second PCR was run for roughly 7 to 12 cycles. TCRdb fed the 5' RACE reads into MiXCR, producing one record per CDR3 protein. The sample shows roughly 560,000 distinct CDR3 sequences, approximately 25% of them seen only once. The sample was also reused in another study, on T cells of mothers and their children.

Specimen: blood. These receptors were obtained from a boy between 10 and 17 years old in good health.

The V and J genes are TRBV20-1 and TRBJ2-5, with TRBD2 matching over 8 bases. V gave up 3 bases and J gave up 3 bases; unmatched junction bases: 3. There are 13 residues in the CDR3. Germline CDR1 reads DFQATT; CDR2 reads SNEGSKA (reference sequence). Here the CDR3 DNA reads TGCAGTGCTAGCGGGGGGGCTGAAGAGACCCAGTACTTC. This translates into CSASGGAEETQYF.

This clonotype showed up just a few times. The rearrangement uses TRBV20-1 and TRBJ2-5, with D possibly being TRBD1 (5 bases). V dropped 6 bases and J dropped 0 bases, with 17 bases sitting between them. The CDR3 is made up of 15 amino acids. Germline V lookup: CDR1 DFQATT, CDR2 SNEGSKA (reference sequence). In DNA, the CDR3 is TGCAGTGCCCCGGCGGACACTTGGTACCAAGAGACCCAGTACTTC. Protein product: CSAPADTWYQETQYF.

Turning to this clonotype: The junction departs from germline at one end; a sequencing error may be responsible. The genes are TRBV7-9 and TRBJ1-1, with 9 bases identical to TRBD1. The germline V gene encodes CDR1 SEHNR and CDR2 FQNEAQ (reference sequence). The CDR3 contains 16 residues. This chain's CDR3 is CASTLGDRVVNTEAFF. DNA of the CDR3: TGTGCCAGCACCTTAGGGGACAGGGTGGTGAACACTGAAGCTTTCTTT.

This clonotype occurred a few times. The chain joins TRBV20-1 to TRBJ2-5, with 10 positions matching TRBD2. The CDR3 has 16 residues. The germline V gene has CDR1 DFQATT and CDR2 SNEGSKA (reference sequence). Losses at the gene ends were 1 base for V and 5 bases for J; bases not matched to a gene: 10. This chain's CDR3 is CSARVSGGMEWETQYF. The CDR3, as DNA: TGCAGTGCTAGAGTTAGCGGGGGGATGGAATGGGAGACCCAGTACTTC.

The rearrangement uses TRBV7-8 and TRBJ2-5; D is perhaps TRBD2 (5 bases). This CDR3 has 15 residues. V was shortened by 0 bases and J by 5 bases, with 13 bases between the two germline ends. Germline V gene lookup returns CDR1 SGHVS and CDR2 FQNEAQ. Here the CDR3 DNA reads TGTGCCAGCAGCTTAGCGGGAGTGCCTGGGGAGACCCAGTACTTC. The encoded protein is CASSLAGVPGETQYF.

V usage is TRBV27 and J usage is TRBJ2-6; D is possibly TRBD1 or TRBD2 (6 bases each). CDR1 is MNHEY and CDR2 is SMNVEV in the germline V gene (reference sequence). Trimming left V 7 bases short and J 0 bases short, with 13 bases between. The CDR3 runs 16 residues. CDR3 residues: CASTLGGGSGANVLTF. The CDR3 nucleotides are TGTGCCAGCACATTGGGGGGCGGCTCTGGGGCCAACGTCCTGACTTTC.

This chain connects TRBV6-2 or TRBV6-3 to TRBJ2-5; the D is unclear. CDR3 length: 14 residues. V shed 0 bases and J shed 5 bases, with 10 bases lying between them. The V gene's germline CDR1 is MNHEY and CDR2 SVGEGT. Written as DNA, the CDR3 is TGTGCCAGCAGTTACTCCGACCGGCGGGAGACCCAGTACTTC. This encodes CASSYSDRRETQYF.